This T cell receptor (beta chain) was captured by sequencing in a study of cytomegalovirus exposure and HLA in healthy donors. The study ran its PCR with 60 Vbeta and 13 Jbeta primers. Profiled with immunoSEQ multiplex PCR; TCRdb holds only in-frame clones, not every one. Counted here are approximately 150,000 clones, about 75% occurring once; the ten biggest clones make up over 2.5%. The CDR3 has 15 amino acids. Germline V gene lookup returns CDR1 MNHEY and CDR2 SVGAGI. Trimming at V came to 2 bases and at J to 2 bases, leaving 5 bases not matched to a gene. General study results and limits: A later analysis linked 16,951 TCR beta sequences to HLA alleles at 0.05 false discovery rate. Researchers catalogued under 200 TCR beta chains as cytomegalovirus-associated. Reportedly, diagnosis of cytomegalovirus status by the classifier showed high specificity and sensitivity.

The donors gave bone marrow, and they were healthy. About this clone itself: What it binds is unknown.

The chain couples TRBV6-5 to TRBJ2-5; TRBD2 matches 7 bases. The sample was PBMCs. The receptor was derived from a female donor in good health and CMV-seronegative. CDR3 sequence: CASSYDGGRQETQYF. CDR3 DNA: TGTGCCAGCAGTTACGACGGGGGGAGGCAAGAGACCCAGTACTTC.